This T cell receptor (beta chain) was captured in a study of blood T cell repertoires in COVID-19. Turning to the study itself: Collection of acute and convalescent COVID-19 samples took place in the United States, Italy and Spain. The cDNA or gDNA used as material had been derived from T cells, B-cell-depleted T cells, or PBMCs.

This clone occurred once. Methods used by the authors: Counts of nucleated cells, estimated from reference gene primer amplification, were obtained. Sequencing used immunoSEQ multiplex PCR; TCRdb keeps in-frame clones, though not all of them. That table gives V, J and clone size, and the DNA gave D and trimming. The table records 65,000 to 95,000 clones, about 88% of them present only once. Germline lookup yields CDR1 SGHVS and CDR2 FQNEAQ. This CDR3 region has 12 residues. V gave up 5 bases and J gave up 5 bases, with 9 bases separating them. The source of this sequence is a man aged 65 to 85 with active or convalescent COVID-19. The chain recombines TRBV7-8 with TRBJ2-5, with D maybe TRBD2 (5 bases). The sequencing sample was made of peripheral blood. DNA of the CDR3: TGTGCCAGCAGCACCAGAGGGGAGACCCAGTACTTC. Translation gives CASSTRGETQYF.